The rows below give T cell receptor beta chains drawn from one sample of a study of blood T cell repertoires in COVID-19. Clones were sequenced by immunoSEQ multiplex PCR, and TCRdb holds only the in-frame ones, with some missing. The data show nearly 110,000 clones, around nine tenths seen once. The sequenced sample was peripheral blood. The source of these receptors is a woman aged 25 to 39 with acute or convalescent COVID-19. CDR3s include the opening cysteine and the closing phenylalanine or tryptophan. D genes are given only for firm matches. Not all rows give a size; the values are once, few, many and, for expanded clones, a class.

TRBJ2-5	TRBD1	-	TRBV27	TGTGCCAGCAGCTGGACAGGGTCAGGGGAGACCCAGTACTTC	CASSWTGSGETQYF
TRBJ2-3	TRBD2	-	TRBV11-2	TGTGCCAGCAGCTTATTTGGGCGGGAGTTAGATACGCAGTATTTT	CASSLFGRELDTQYF
TRBJ1-4	-	-	TRBV5-1	TGCGCCAGCAGCTTACAGGGCCCTAATGAAAAACTGTTTTTT	CASSLQGPNEKLFF
TRBJ2-2	TRBD2	-	TRBV27	TGTGCCAGCAGTTTATTTCGTCGTGGGAGGGCGTCCGGGGAGCTGTTTTTT	CASSLFRRGRASGELFF
TRBJ2-3	-	-	TRBV30	TGTGCCTGGAGTGTACTTTCGTGGGGCCCCGAACAGCCAGATACGCAGTATTTT	CAWSVLSWGPEQPDTQYF
TRBJ2-2	-	-	TRBV7-8	TGTGCCAGCAGCTTACGTGGAGGGCAGACCGGGGAGCTGTTTTTT	CASSLRGGQTGELFF
TRBJ1-1	-	-	TRBV27	TGTGCCAGCGGTCTCCCAACGGTGAACACTGAAGCTTTCTTT	CASGLPTVNTEAFF
TRBJ1-6	TRBD1	-	TRBV19	TGTGCCAGTAGGGACAGGGGAGGAGATTCACCCCTCCACTTT	CASRDRGGDSPLHF
TRBJ2-7	TRBD1	-	TRBV11-1	TGTGCCAGCAGTTCTGGGACAGGCTACGAGCAGTACTTC	CASSSGTGYEQYF
TRBJ1-4	-	-	TRBV9	TGTGCCAGCAGCCCGCCGCGGGAGACAGTTAATGAAAAACTGTTTTTT	CASSPPRETVNEKLFF
TRBJ1-3	-	-	TRBV3-1/TRBV3-2	TGTGCCAGCAGCCAACTCGGGGGGCTCGGAGACAACACCATATATTTT	CASSQLGGLGDNTIYF
TRBJ2-7	TRBD2	-	TRBV3-1/TRBV3-2	TGTGCCACCGGGGGAGGGGTAAACTACGAGCAGTACTTC	CATGGGVNYEQYF
TRBJ2-1	-	-	TRBV28	TGTGCCAGCAATGGTCCGAGGGGGGGGACCTACAATGAGCAGTTCTTC	CASNGPRGGTYNEQFF
TRBJ2-2	TRBD1	-	TRBV27	TGTGCCAGCAGTTTATGGGGGACAGGGGGTTACACCGGGGAGCTGTTTTTT	CASSLWGTGGYTGELFF
TRBJ1-2	-	-	TRBV7-8	TGTGCCAGCAGCCCCACTCTCCCTACAGCCTATGGCTACACCTTC	CASSPTLPTAYGYTF
TRBJ1-3	TRBD1	-	TRBV18	TGTGCCAGCTCAGAGGCAGGGGGCTTTGGAAACACCATATATTTT	CASSEAGGFGNTIYF
TRBJ2-7	-	-	TRBV6-2/TRBV6-3	TGTGCCAGCAGTTACTCCGATGAGGTGAACTACGAGCAGTACTTC	CASSYSDEVNYEQYF
TRBJ2-7	TRBD2	many	TRBV10-3	TGTGCCATCAGTAACGGACTAGCGGGAGGTAGGGGGTCCTACGAGCAGTACTTC	CAISNGLAGGRGSYEQYF
TRBJ2-7	TRBD2	-	TRBV11-2	TGTGCCAGCAGCCCCCAACTAGCGGGGTTTTCCTACGAGCAGTACTTC	CASSPQLAGFSYEQYF
TRBJ1-2	-	-	TRBV15	TGTGCCACCAGCAGAGATGGGTTGGGTAACGCCCCGGGAGGCTACACCTTC	CATSRDGLGNAPGGYTF
TRBJ2-1	TRBD2	-	TRBV5-1	TGCGCCAGCAGCTTGGAACTAGCGGGAGGGGGGAATGAGCAGTTCTTC	CASSLELAGGGNEQFF
TRBJ1-6	-	-	TRBV7-9	TGTGCCAGCAGCTCCTCCCAGGGGAGCAATTCACCCCTCCACTTT	CASSSSQGSNSPLHF
TRBJ1-2	TRBD1	-	TRBV7-2	TGTGCCAGCAGCCCAATGGGACAGATAGTTAACTATGGCTACACCTTC	CASSPMGQIVNYGYTF
TRBJ2-7	-	-	TRBV19	TGTGCCAGTAGCCCCGGTGACGAGCAGTACTTC	CASSPGDEQYF
TRBJ2-7	TRBD1	-	TRBV4-1	TGCGCCAGCAGCTCAGCAGGGGGCTTGGACGAGCAGTACTTC	CASSSAGGLDEQYF
TRBJ1-1	TRBD1	-	TRBV10-2	TGCGCCAGCGTAAACAGGGGTCTGAACACTGAAGCTTTCTTT	CASVNRGLNTEAFF
TRBJ2-2	-	few	TRBV7-2	TGTGCCAGCAGCTTAAGAGGCACCGGGGAGCTGTTTTTT	CASSLRGTGELFF
TRBJ2-7	TRBD1	-	TRBV28	TGTGCCAGCAGTATGGGACAGTACTACGAGCAGTACTTC	CASSMGQYYEQYF
TRBJ1-4	TRBD1	-	TRBV7-9	TGTGCCAGCAGCCCCCGACAGGGACGAAGTGAAAAACTGTTTTTT	CASSPRQGRSEKLFF
TRBJ1-1	-	-	TRBV3-1/TRBV3-2	TGTGCCAGCAGCCATAGGACACTTGAGGCTTTCTTT	CASSHRTLEAFF
TRBJ2-7	TRBD1	few	TRBV6-2/TRBV6-3	TGTGCCAGCAGTGCCGGGACAGCCTCCTACGAGCAGTACTTC	CASSAGTASYEQYF
TRBJ1-3	TRBD1	-	TRBV27	TGTGCCAGCAGTTTTGGTAAGGGGGCAGCTGGAAACACCATATATTTT	CASSFGKGAAGNTIYF
TRBJ2-1	TRBD1	-	TRBV5-4	TGTGCCAGCAGCCGAGGACAGGCAGCCTACAATGAGCAGTTCTTC	CASSRGQAAYNEQFF
TRBJ2-5	TRBD2	-	TRBV11-3	TGTGCCAGCAGCTCGTCAGCGGGGATCCAAGAGACCCAGTACTTC	CASSSSAGIQETQYF
TRBJ2-7	-	-	TRBV14	TGTGCCAGCAGCCGTGTGACAGTCGACGAGCAGTACTTC	CASSRVTVDEQYF
TRBJ2-2	TRBD2	few	TRBV6-6	TGTGCCAGCAGCCGGCACCAACTCTCTACGGGACTAGTTAACACCGGGGAGCTGTTTTTT	CASSRHQLSTGLVNTGELFF